Below are 22 T cell receptor beta chains sequenced from a single sample in a study of control samples from healthy donors and cancer patients. Data came from immunoSEQ multiplex PCR; TCRdb stores just in-frame clones and leaves some out. The sample has 55,000 to 65,000 clones, around 87% seen once. Material for sequencing was PBMCs. The source is a woman between 55 and 75 years old with lung cancer.

The J gene is TRBJ2-7, the V gene TRBV5-1, with D tentatively TRBD1 (6 bases). Trimming stripped 0 bases from V and 4 bases from J, with 17 bases between. This CDR3 spans 16 amino acids. From germline, CDR1 is SGHRS and CDR2 YFSETQ. Here the CDR3 DNA reads TGCGCCAGCAGCTTGGCCTTCGAACCAGGGGTTTACGAGCAGTACTTC. It translates to CASSLAFEPGVYEQYF.

This chain joins TRBV9 and TRBJ1-3; D unresolved. V lost 4 bases, J lost 0 bases, and 11 bases lay in between. CDR1 and CDR2 from the germline V gene are SGDLS and YYNGEE. The CDR3 covers 15 residues. The CDR3 protein is CASSLTQDSGNTIYF. CDR3 in DNA: TGTGCCAGCAGCTTGACCCAGGACTCTGGAAACACCATATATTTT.

CDR3 nucleotide sequence: TGTGCCAGTAAAACCCAGGGGAACACTGAAGCTTTCTTT. Protein product: CASKTQGNTEAFF. This chain uses TRBV19 with TRBJ1-1; D perhaps matches TRBD1 (5 bases). This CDR3 contains 13 residues. Germline V CDR1 and CDR2: LNHDA, SQIVND (reference sequence). Trimming cost V 7 bases and J 1 base, with 10 bases left between them.

The V gene is TRBV11-2, the J gene TRBJ2-5; D not certain. V was shortened by 2 bases and J by 0 bases, with 7 bases between the two germline ends. Germline lookup yields CDR1 SGHAT and CDR2 FQNNGV. The CDR3 is 14 residues long. CDR3 residues: CASSLNGYQETQYF. The CDR3 DNA sequence: TGTGCCAGCAGCTTAAACGGTTACCAAGAGACCCAGTACTTC.

This clone was picked up one time. The chain links TRBV29-1 to TRBJ2-1; D not certain. V dropped 5 bases and J dropped 5 bases, with 4 bases sitting between them. Germline V gene sequence: CDR1 SQVTM, CDR2 ANQGSEA. The CDR3 has 10 residues. The chain's CDR3 is CSVNHNEQFF. In DNA form, the CDR3 reads TGCAGCGTTAACCACAATGAGCAGTTCTTC.

The genes are TRBV7-9 and TRBJ1-5; D is perhaps TRBD1 (5 bases). CDR3 size: 14 residues. Germline V CDR1 and CDR2: SEHNR, FQNEAQ (reference sequence). V lost 5 bases and J lost 3, with 11 bases in between. As DNA, the CDR3 is TGTGCCAGCAGCCGCGGGGGTTTCAATCAGCCCCAGCATTTT. Its translation: CASSRGGFNQPQHF.

This clone appeared a single time. The germline gene is not matched at one end of the junction; a read error may be the cause. This chain uses TRBV20-1 with TRBJ2-7; tentatively, D is TRBD1 (5 bases). Germline values: CDR1 DFQATT, CDR2 SNEGSKA (reference sequence). There are 10 residues in the CDR3. CDR3 in DNA: TGCAGTGCTAGCCAACAGGTGCCAATCTTC. This translates into CSASQQVPIF.

The rearrangement links TRBV5-5 to TRBJ1-2, with 7 bases aligning to TRBD1. This CDR3 is 16 amino acids long. V lost 4 bases to trimming and J lost 0 bases; unmatched junction nucleotides: 9. Germline V gene data show CDR1 as SGHKS and CDR2 as YYEKEE (reference sequence). CDR3 coding DNA: TGTGCCAGCAGCGGTGCTCGGACAGGAACTAACTATGGCTACACCTTC. Its protein is CASSGARTGTNYGYTF.

The genes are TRBV7-9 and TRBJ1-3; D not certain. The CDR3 extends over 16 amino acids. V was clipped by 3 bases and J by 0 bases, with 12 bases between them. Germline V gives CDR1 SEHNR, CDR2 FQNEAQ (reference sequence). The CDR3 DNA reads as TGTGCCAGCAGCTTGGCAGGAGGACCCTCTGGAAACACCATATATTTT. It translates to CASSLAGGPSGNTIYF.

V and J are TRBV18 and TRBJ2-3; D is unclear. Trimming left V 3 bases short and J 0 bases short, with 10 bases between. Looked up from germline, CDR1 is KGHSH and CDR2 is LQKENI. The CDR3 covers 15 residues. CDR3 region: CASSPYSPSTDTQYF. As DNA, the CDR3 is TGTGCCAGCTCACCCTACTCCCCTAGCACAGATACGCAGTATTTT. The whole variable domain, remainder taken from reference TRBV18 and TRBJ2-3, is NAGVMQNPRHLVRRRGQEARLRCSPMKGHSHVYWYRQLPEEGLKFMVYLQKENIIDESGMPKERFSAEFPKEGPSILRIQQVVRGDSAAYFCASSPYSPSTDTQYFGPGTRLTVL.

V usage is TRBV18 and J usage is TRBJ1-1; possible D gene TRBD1, 6 bases. V shed 3 bases and J shed 0 bases, with 11 bases lying between them. The CDR3 loop spans 15 amino acids. CDR1 KGHSH and CDR2 LQKENI come from the germline V gene. The CDR3 reads CASSPAGDMNTEAFF. The CDR3 region has the DNA TGTGCCAGCTCACCGGCAGGGGATATGAACACTGAAGCTTTCTTT.

CDR3 region: CASSTGRTQYF. The CDR3 DNA follows: TGTGCCAGCAGCACGGGACGTACCCAGTACTTC. V is TRBV12-3 or TRBV12-4 and J is TRBJ2-5, with D perhaps TRBD1 or TRBD2 (5 bases each). V was cut by 6 bases and J by 8 bases, with 10 bases left in between. This CDR3 comprises 11 residues.

The chain links TRBV7-9 to TRBJ1-2; 10 positions agree with TRBD1. Germline V gives CDR1 SEHNR, CDR2 FQNEAQ (reference sequence). The CDR3 contains 14 residues. The V gene end was trimmed by 4 bases and the J gene end by 7 bases; junction bases not matched to a gene: 6. The CDR3 DNA reads as TGTGCCAGCAGCTCGGGACAGGGGCAGGGTGGCTACACCTTC. Amino acid sequence: CASSSGQGQGGYTF.

The chain recombines TRBV10-1 with TRBJ1-2; no firm D call. Deletions cut 6 bases from V and 5 bases from J, with 13 bases between. Germline V CDR1 and CDR2: WNHNN, SYGVQD (reference sequence). This CDR3 is 13 amino acids long. The chain's CDR3 is CASSGQDGYGYTF. The CDR3 coding sequence is TGCGCCAGCAGCGGGCAGGATGGGTATGGCTACACCTTC.

This rearrangement joins TRBV2 to TRBJ2-2, with TRBD2 identical over 12 bases. The V gene end was trimmed by 6 bases and the J gene end by 6 bases; junction bases not matched to a gene: 8. Germline CDR1 is SNHLY and CDR2 is FYNNEI. CDR3 size: 16 residues. CDR3 DNA: TGTGCCAGCAGCCAATCTAGCGGGAGGGCCGCCGGGGAGCTGTTTTTT. It codes for CASSQSSGRAAGELFF.

The V call is TRBV6-5, the J call TRBJ2-1; D is perhaps TRBD2 (5 bases). Germline V gives CDR1 MNHEY, CDR2 SVGAGI. The CDR3 has 15 amino acids. Deletions cut 0 bases from V and 4 bases from J, with 10 bases between. The CDR3 spells CASSYSVGAYNEQFF. CDR3 nucleotide sequence: TGTGCCAGCAGTTACTCGGTGGGAGCGTACAATGAGCAGTTCTTC.

With respect to this clone: The same CDR3 is also encoded by other DNA sequences in this sample. V gene TRBV15 combines with J gene TRBJ2-5, with 7 bases matching TRBD1. Trimming at V came to 6 bases and at J to 2 bases, leaving 6 bases not matched to a gene. Germline loops: CDR1 LNHNV, CDR2 YYDKDF (reference sequence). This CDR3 is 14 amino acids long. CDR3 bases: TGTGCCACCAGTAGGGGGCAGGAGCAAGAGACCCAGTACTTC. Translated: CATSRGQEQETQYF.

V gene TRBV28 combines with J gene TRBJ1-5; D remains ambiguous. The germline V gene encodes CDR1 MDHEN and CDR2 SYDVKM. V was trimmed by 8 bases and J by 4 bases, leaving 9 bases between them. This CDR3 has 12 amino acids. The CDR3 sequence: CASGPPNQPQHF. For the CDR3, the DNA is TGTGCCAGCGGCCCCCCGAATCAGCCCCAGCATTTT.

The chain is built from TRBV28 and TRBJ1-1; D perhaps matches TRBD1 (5 bases). The CDR3 spans 14 residues. Germline loops: CDR1 MDHEN, CDR2 SYDVKM. The ends were cut back, 0 bases at V and 5 bases at J, with 10 bases in the middle. CDR3 sequence: CASSLWAGTTEAFF. The DNA for the CDR3 is TGTGCCAGCAGTTTATGGGCAGGGACGACTGAAGCTTTCTTT. The full variable domain, its missing parts supplied by reference TRBV28 and TRBJ1-1, is DVKVTQSSRYLVKRTGEKVFLECVQDMDHENMFWYRQDPGLGLRLIYFSYDVKMKEKGDIPEGYSVSREKKERFSLILESASTNQTSMYLCASSLWAGTTEAFFGQGTRLTVV.

The chain carries TRBV3-1 (or the pseudogene TRBV3-2) and TRBJ2-7; TRBD2 is a possible D gene (5 bases). Germline V gene lookup returns CDR1 LGHDT and CDR2 YNNKEL (reference sequence). This CDR3 region has 13 residues. Trimming took 1 base from V and 6 from J, leaving 10 bases between them. The CDR3 nucleotides read TGTGCCAGCAGCCAAGTTAGCGAGGTCGAGCAGTACTTC. Amino acids: CASSQVSEVEQYF.

The chain carries TRBV6-6 and TRBJ1-2; D is possibly TRBD1 (6 bases). CDR1 and CDR2 from the germline V gene are MNHNY and SVGAGI (reference sequence). CDR3 size: 15 residues. V lost 5 bases, J lost 0 bases, and 13 bases lay in between. CDR3 amino acids: CASSQGKGPNYGYTF. DNA of the CDR3: TGTGCCAGCAGTCAGGGGAAGGGACCTAACTATGGCTACACCTTC.

This clone was seen a handful of times. This chain connects TRBV5-1 to TRBJ2-3; 8 bases map to TRBD2. V dropped 5 bases and J dropped 2; count of bases not matched to a gene: 10. The CDR3 runs 16 residues. Germline values: CDR1 SGHRS, CDR2 YFSETQ. The CDR3 region is CASRTIAGSDTDTQYF. For the CDR3, the DNA is TGCGCCAGCAGGACAATAGCGGGATCGGACACAGATACGCAGTATTTT. Filled out from reference TRBV5-1 and TRBJ2-3, the complete variable domain reads KAGVTQTPRYLIKTRGQQVTLSCSPISGHRSVSWYQQTPGQGLQFLFEYFSETQRNKGNFPGRFSGRQFSNSRSEMNVSTLELGDSALYLCASRTIAGSDTDTQYFGPGTRLTVL.